The 10 T cell receptor beta chains below come from one sample, sequenced in a study of blood T cells in healthy people across ages. The authors ran a second PCR of about 6 to 12 cycles using a sample-barcoded 5' primer and a J-beta primer mix. One entry per CDR3 protein results from TCRdb running MiXCR on the 5' RACE reads. The profile covers over a million distinct CDR3 sequences, with less than 25% appearing a single time and approximately 0.79% taken by the ten largest. Another study also made use of these data, one on T cells of mothers and their children.

The specimen sequenced was blood. Source of these receptors: a girl aged 2-10 years in good health.

J is TRBJ2-1 and V is TRBV28, with 10 bases aligning to TRBD2. Unmatched junction bases numbered 5, after V lost 5 bases and J lost 4 bases. The CDR3 totals 15 residues. From germline, CDR1 is MDHEN and CDR2 SYDVKM. Here the CDR3 reads CASSTKTSGYNEQFF. The DNA for the CDR3 is TGTGCCAGCAGTACTAAGACTAGCGGGTACAATGAGCAGTTCTTC.

This clonotype was seen only a few times. CDR3 DNA: TGTGCCAGCAGCTTAGGTTTTTTGAACACTGAAGCTTTCTTT. Amino acids: CASSLGFLNTEAFF. The rearrangement joins TRBV7-9 to TRBJ1-1; D uncertain. The CDR3 runs 14 residues. V lost 1 base and J 0 bases, leaving 6 bases between the germline ends. Germline values: CDR1 SEHNR, CDR2 FQNEAQ (reference sequence). The full variable domain, its missing parts supplied by reference TRBV7-9 and TRBJ1-1, is DTGVSQNPRHKITKRGQNVTFRCDPISEHNRLYWYRQTLGQGPEFLTYFQNEAQLEKSRLLSDRFSAERPKGSFSTLEIQRTEQGDSAMYLCASSLGFLNTEAFFGQGTRLTVV.

This rearrangement joins TRBV7-6 to TRBJ2-2; 7 positions match TRBD1. Unmatched junction bases numbered 5, after V lost 3 bases and J lost 4 bases. In germline, CDR1 is SGHVS, CDR2 FNYEAQ. CDR3 size: 15 residues. CDR3 sequence (DNA): TGTGCCAGCAGCTTGGCTCCAGGGGGCACCGGGGAGCTGTTTTTT. This sequence encodes CASSLAPGGTGELFF.

There are a few counts of this clonotype. This chain connects TRBV10-2 to TRBJ2-1; TRBD2 might be the D (6 bases). The CDR3 is made up of 13 amino acids. Trimming pared 6 bases from V and 6 bases from J, leaving 12 bases between. In germline, CDR1 is WSHSY, CDR2 SAAADI. This chain's CDR3 is CASRPLGGNEQFF. CDR3 bases: TGCGCCAGCAGGCCCCTGGGGGGCAATGAGCAGTTCTTC.

This rearrangement joins TRBV3-1 to TRBJ2-1, with 10 nucleotides matching TRBD2. Germline-derived CDR1 and CDR2 are LGHDT and YNNKEL (reference sequence). The CDR3 runs to 13 residues. V was pared by 4 bases and J by 9 bases, with 3 bases of the junction left unmatched. In DNA form, the CDR3 reads TGTGCCAGCAGCCCCAAGCGGGAGGGTGAGCAGTTCTTC. Translation: CASSPKREGEQFF.

This clonotype was recorded a few times. This chain uses TRBV6-1 with TRBJ1-1; no reliable D call. The CDR3 contains 14 residues. Per the germline V gene, CDR1 is MNHNS and CDR2 is SASEGT. V shed 10 bases and J shed 3 bases, with 18 bases lying between them. The CDR3 region is CATVGLNGDTEAFF. In nucleotides, the CDR3 is TGTGCCACAGTTGGCCTAAATGGGGACACTGAAGCTTTCTTT.

The count of this clonotype is one. This chain joins TRBV29-1 and TRBJ1-2; no clear D gene. CDR3 length: 12 residues. V gave up 5 bases and J gave up 8 bases, with 15 bases separating them. Looked up from germline, CDR1 is SQVTM and CDR2 is ANQGSEA. Here the CDR3 DNA reads TGCAGCGTTTTATCTGGCCCCGGGGGCTACACCTTC. It codes for CSVLSGPGGYTF. Drawing the rest from reference TRBV29-1 and TRBJ1-2, the complete variable domain is SAVISQKPSRDICQRGTSLTIQCQVDSQVTMMFWYRQQPGQSLTLIATANQGSEATYESGFVIDKFPISRPNLTFSTLTVSNMSPEDSSIYLCSVLSGPGGYTFGSGTRLTVV.

The V gene is TRBV7-2, the J gene TRBJ1-1; the D is unclear. The CDR3 extends over 16 amino acids. CDR1 and CDR2 (germline): SGHTA, FQGNSA. The V end lost 5 bases, the J end lost 0 bases, and 16 bases lay between the germline ends. The CDR3 region has the DNA TGTGCCAGCAGCCCCACAACCCGACTAATGAACACTGAAGCTTTCTTT. Amino acids: CASSPTTRLMNTEAFF.

The chain uses TRBV12-3 or TRBV12-4 and TRBJ1-2, with D perhaps matching TRBD1 (5 bases). Trimming removed 8 bases at V and 6 bases at J, with 16 bases between. The CDR3 is 13 amino acids. CDR3 DNA sequence: TGTGCCAGCCGGGGGGGTGTCGGAGATGGCTACACCTTC. It specifies CASRGGVGDGYTF.

The chain couples TRBV4-1 to TRBJ1-2, with D possibly being TRBD1 (5 bases). Germline CDR1 MGHRA, CDR2 YSYEKL. CDR3 length: 17 residues. V was pared by 1 base and J by 3 bases, with 18 bases between. The CDR3 region is CASSQGLSLDSDYGYTF. The CDR3 DNA follows: TGCGCCAGCAGCCAAGGATTAAGCTTAGACAGCGACTATGGCTACACCTTC.